Listed below are T cell receptor beta chains from one sample, sequenced in a study of CD8 T cells in ankylosing spondylitis. TCRdb processed the 5' RACE reads anew with MiXCR; each CDR3 protein has one entry. The sample has about 220,000 distinct CDR3 sequences; approximately 7.4% are singletons. The sample taken for sequencing was blood, either unsorted or a sorted T cell fraction (not recorded which). The receptors originated from a male donor with ankylosing spondylitis. Both conserved end residues are part of each CDR3. D genes are given only for firm matches. Clone size is shown for a subset of rows, as once, few, many or a class of expanded clone.

clone_size	v_call	j_call	d_call	cdr3_nt	cdr3_aa
many	TRBV7-9	TRBJ1-1	TRBD1	TGTGCCAGCAGCTTCCTCCTGGGACAGGGCAACACTGAAGCTTTCTTT	CASSFLLGQGNTEAFF
NA	TRBV7-6	TRBJ1-1	NA	TGTGCCAGCAGCCCGAGCCAGGGATTCCCGCAAGCTTTCTTT	CASSPSQGFPQAFF
many	TRBV6-1	TRBJ2-1	TRBD2	TGTGCCAGCAGGCTAGCGGGGGGCCCTCCCAATGAGCAGTTCTTC	CASRLAGGPPNEQFF
many	TRBV7-9	TRBJ2-7	NA	TGTGCCAGCAGCTACCGGCAGGGTAGCTCCTACGAGCAGTACTTC	CASSYRQGSSYEQYF
few	TRBV10-3	TRBJ2-3	NA	TGTGCCACGCGGAGCAGCGCTACTATCGGAGATACGCAGTATTTT	CATRSSATIGDTQYF
many	TRBV6-5	TRBJ2-3	NA	TGTGCCAGCAGTTACAATGGGGGGAAAGATACGCAGTATTTT	CASSYNGGKDTQYF
many	TRBV7-6	TRBJ2-7	NA	TGTGCCAGCAGCCTATGGACGGGAAACTACGAGCAGTACTTC	CASSLWTGNYEQYF
many	TRBV2	TRBJ1-1	NA	TGTGCCAGCAGTCCACGGGGAGATATGAACACTGAAGCTTTCTTT	CASSPRGDMNTEAFF
many	TRBV7-9	TRBJ2-1	TRBD1	TGTGCCAGCAGCCCCACAGGGGCAAGTAGCAATGAGCAGTTCTTC	CASSPTGASSNEQFF
many	TRBV7-9	TRBJ1-5	TRBD1	TGTGCCAGCAGCGAGCTAGGGACAGAGAGAGATCAGCCCCAGCATTTT	CASSELGTERDQPQHF